This entry concerns a single TCR beta chain. What it binds is not known. The CDR3 has 17 residues. The germline gives CDR1 LNHDA, CDR2 SQIVND (reference sequence). Trimming at V came to 3 bases and at J to 6 bases, leaving 13 bases not matched to a gene. The data derive from a study of T cell responses to AZD1222 COVID-19 vaccine. Across the whole study: Recipients boosted at about 4 weeks or about 12 weeks are pooled.

The study, taken as a whole, reports: None of the repertoires were sampled until the peak T cell response had passed. The donor group comprised mostly white British people and more females; the analysis possibly underestimated clonal diversity. Spike-specific TCRs gained breadth and depth after people received two AZD1222 doses.

Profiling relied on immunoSEQ multiplex PCR, and the TCRdb table lists in-frame clones only, not all of them. The table records 150,000 to 190,000 clones, 90% of them present only once. The chain couples TRBV19 to TRBJ1-5; 8 bases match TRBD1. The sample consisted of peripheral blood, taken on day 0 of AZD1222 vaccination. The TCR sequence derives from an adult in good health. The CDR3 sequence is CASSIGTWTGISQPQHF. Written as DNA, the CDR3 is TGTGCCAGTAGTATTGGAACATGGACAGGGATTTCTCAGCCCCAGCATTTT. Using reference TRBV19 and TRBJ1-5 for the parts outside the CDR3, the full variable domain is DGGITQSPKYLFRKEGQNVTLSCEQNLNHDAMYWYRQDPGQGLRLIYYSQIVNDFQKGDIAEGYSVSREKKESFPLTVTSAQKNPTAFYLCASSIGTWTGISQPQHFGDGTRLSIL.